This passage covers 32 T cell receptor beta chains from one sample sequenced in a study of T-cell memory formation after mild COVID-19 (dated by TCRdb to the early 2020s). Library method: 5' RACE. The instrument given in TCRdb is Illumina NovaSeq 6000. Through fastp at Q25 and MiXCR, TCRdb rebuilt clones from the public reads, retaining in-frame beta chains. CDR3 protein sequences are deduplicated, and each keeps its most common genes and DNA. The sample table records 300,000 to 350,000 distinct CDR3 sequences; approximately 14% of these occur just once. The ten most abundant clones make up roughly a fifth of the sample. The source material was PBMCs or a T cell subset sorted from them (not recorded which). The receptors come from a man younger than 35 who had mild COVID-19 (a few samples of this study predate the infection). The sample titles of this study are shuffled in the database, so cell type and time point are left out; the donor was told from shared clones.

This clonotype came up a few times. V is TRBV6-5 and J is TRBJ1-6; D unclear. The CDR3 spans 16 residues. V gave up 0 bases and J gave up 6 bases, with 12 bases separating them. Germline V gene sequence: CDR1 MNHEY, CDR2 SVGAGI. CDR3 nucleotides: TGTGCCAGCAGTTACTCGATGTTGTCCGGTAATTCACCCCTCCACTTT. Protein sequence: CASSYSMLSGNSPLHF.

This clonotype was observed a handful of times. The J gene is TRBJ2-1, the V gene TRBV15, with unresolved D. From germline, CDR1 is LNHNV and CDR2 YYDKDF (reference sequence). This CDR3 has 12 amino acids. V was cut by 3 bases and J by 6 bases, with 6 bases left in between. The chain's CDR3 is CATSRWGNEQFF. The CDR3 DNA follows: TGTGCCACCAGCAGGTGGGGCAATGAGCAGTTCTTC.

This clonotype has a handful of counts. This chain uses TRBV6-2 or TRBV6-3 with TRBJ2-5; the match to TRBD2 covers 12 bases. After removal of 7 bases from V and 3 bases from J, the junction contained 6 bases not matched to a gene. Germline CDR1 MNHEY, CDR2 SVGEGT. There are 15 residues in the CDR3. In nucleotides, the CDR3 is TGTGCCAGCAACGAAAGGACTAGCGGGGAAGAGACCCAGTACTTC. The encoded protein is CASNERTSGEETQYF.

The rearrangement links TRBV20-1 to TRBJ1-5; D unclear. Trimming left V 7 bases short and J 1 base short, with 8 bases between. The CDR3 loop spans 12 amino acids. Germline CDR1 is DFQATT and CDR2 is SNEGSKA (reference sequence). For the CDR3, the DNA is TGCAGTGTTGAGGGAAGCAATCAGCCCCAGCATTTT. Protein sequence: CSVEGSNQPQHF.

This clonotype was detected a few times. V is TRBV11-2 and J is TRBJ2-2; a possible D gene is TRBD1 (5 bases). The V end was cut by 0 bases, the J end by 6 bases, with 8 bases between. The CDR3 contains 14 residues. Germline lookup yields CDR1 SGHAT and CDR2 FQNNGV. Here the CDR3 reads CASSLDGAPGELFF. The CDR3 DNA sequence: TGTGCCAGCAGCTTAGATGGGGCGCCCGGGGAGCTGTTTTTT.

This chain joins TRBV14 and TRBJ2-5; no reliable D call. CDR3 length equals 15 residues. Germline lookup yields CDR1 SGHDN and CDR2 FVKESK. Trimming cost V 4 bases and J 4 bases, with 16 bases left between them. The CDR3 region is CASSPRPDGRETQYF. DNA of the CDR3: TGTGCCAGCAGCCCCCGCCCGGACGGAAGAGAGACCCAGTACTTC.

This clonotype was observed many times. The rearrangement links TRBV5-1 to TRBJ1-6; D gene uncertain. Trimming left V 4 bases short and J 10 bases short, with 12 bases between. The CDR3 has 13 amino acids. CDR1 and CDR2 from the germline V gene are SGHRS and YFSETQ. CDR3 sequence reads: CASSPYSGSPLHF. The CDR3 bases are TGCGCCAGCAGCCCTTACTCGGGGTCACCCCTCCACTTT. Complete variable domain (other parts from reference TRBV5-1 and TRBJ1-6): KAGVTQTPRYLIKTRGQQVTLSCSPISGHRSVSWYQQTPGQGLQFLFEYFSETQRNKGNFPGRFSGRQFSNSRSEMNVSTLELGDSALYLCASSPYSGSPLHFGNGTRLTVT.

This clonotype was observed a handful of times. Since a much larger clone is just one base distant, this may be a read error. This sequence joins TRBV5-6 and TRBJ1-2, with TRBD1 identical over 9 bases. CDR3 length: 13 residues. Germline CDR1 reads SGHDT; CDR2 reads YYEEEE. As DNA, the CDR3 is TGTGCCAGCAGCTTGACAGGGGGCTATGGCTGCACCTTC. As protein: CASSLTGGYGCTF. The full variable domain, in which reference TRBV5-6 and TRBJ1-2 provide the parts outside the CDR3, is DAGVTQSPTHLIKTRGQQVTLRCSPKSGHDTVSWYQQALGQGPQFIFQYYEEEERQRGNFPDRFSGHQFPNYSSELNVNALLLGDSALYLCASSLTGGYGCTFGSGTRLTVV.

The chain uses TRBV5-1 and TRBJ2-3; D is undetermined. Germline lookup yields CDR1 SGHRS and CDR2 YFSETQ. This CDR3 region has 15 residues. Trimming left V 1 base short and J 4 bases short, with 13 bases between. CDR3 protein: CASSLPRAIADTQYF. The DNA of the CDR3 is TGCGCCAGCAGCTTGCCCCGGGCTATTGCAGATACGCAGTATTTT.

This clonotype appeared a few times. The chain employs TRBV2 and TRBJ1-2; no definite D call. The ends were cut back, 8 bases at V and 8 bases at J, with 15 bases in the middle. Germline V gene sequence: CDR1 SNHLY, CDR2 FYNNEI. CDR3 length: 12 amino acids. CDR3 sequence: CASSSSVRGYTF. The CDR3 DNA sequence: TGTGCCAGCTCTTCTTCGGTTCGCGGCTACACCTTC.

In its sample, this clonotype was seen a few times. J is TRBJ1-3 and V is TRBV6-5; D perhaps matches TRBD1 (6 bases). The CDR3 runs 15 residues. Between the trimmed V and J ends, which lost 5 bases and 4 bases, there was a span of 15 bases. CDR1 is MNHEY and CDR2 is SVGAGI in the germline V gene. CDR3 bases: TGTGCCAGCAGTCCTCCATCAGGGGCGGGAAACACCATATATTTT. Translating it yields CASSPPSGAGNTIYF.

The V and J genes are TRBV5-6 and TRBJ2-1; 9 bases map to TRBD1. V trimming: 4 bases; J trimming: 8 bases; junction bases outside the gene matches: 10. In germline, CDR1 is SGHDT, CDR2 YYEEEE. The CDR3 runs 15 residues. CDR3 bases: TGTGCCAGCAGCACCTCCGGGACAGGGCCCCATGAGCAGTTCTTC. Translating gives CASSTSGTGPHEQFF.

This clonotype has more than one count but fewer than ten. The V and J genes are TRBV6-2 or TRBV6-3 and TRBJ1-3, with D perhaps matching TRBD1 (5 bases). The CDR3 runs 15 residues. V gave up 6 bases and J gave up 0 bases, with 12 bases separating them. Per germline, CDR1 MNHEY and CDR2 SVGEGT. The CDR3 region is CASRSDIFSGNTIYF. In DNA, the CDR3 is TGTGCCAGCAGGTCGGACATCTTCTCTGGAAACACCATATATTTT.

This clonotype was detected a few times. The rearrangement links TRBV20-1 to TRBJ2-1, with 9 bases identical to TRBD1. CDR1 DFQATT and CDR2 SNEGSKA come from the germline V gene (reference sequence). V dropped 3 bases and J dropped 5; count of bases not matched to a gene: 11. The CDR3 runs 16 residues. The CDR3 DNA follows: TGCAGTGCTAGTTTCCCCGACAGGGGGGACCACAATGAGCAGTTCTTC. Amino acids: CSASFPDRGDHNEQFF.

The chain uses TRBV28 and TRBJ2-7, with D possibly matching TRBD1 (5 bases). This CDR3 contains 15 residues. Germline CDR1 reads MDHEN; CDR2 reads SYDVKM. V lost 2 bases, J lost 5 bases, and 16 bases lay in between. CDR3 bases: TGTGCCAGCAGTTTACATGGGTGGGGCAGCCACGAGCAGTACGTC. This codes for CASSLHGWGSHEQYV.

The gene calls are TRBV19 and TRBJ2-7; tentatively, D is TRBD2 (5 bases). This CDR3 is built from 14 residues. Trimming removed 1 base at V and 3 bases at J, with 10 bases between. Germline lookup yields CDR1 LNHDA and CDR2 SQIVND (reference sequence). The CDR3 sequence: CASSIVVRGYEQYF. The CDR3 DNA reads TGTGCCAGTAGTATAGTCGTCCGGGGCTACGAGCAGTACTTC.

The chain combines TRBV27 with TRBJ1-2, with 10 bases aligning to TRBD1. V shed 3 bases and J 4 bases; nucleotides not matched to a gene: 8. The CDR3 sequence is 16 residues long. Germline V gene lookup returns CDR1 MNHEY and CDR2 SMNVEV (reference sequence). CDR3 sequence (DNA): TGTGCCAGCAGTTTGACAGGGGGCGTTCTTATCTATGGCTACACCTTC. Residues: CASSLTGGVLIYGYTF.

This clonotype has only one observation. The junction and the germline gene differ at one end; a read error may be behind it. The chain joins TRBV10-3 to TRBJ1-6; no definite D call. The length of the CDR3 is 16 residues. In germline, CDR1 is ENHRY, CDR2 SYGVKD. The CDR3 nucleotides read TGTGCCATCAGTGAGTCGCCGTCTCGCTATAATTCGCCCCTCCACTTT. This gives the protein CAISESPSRYNSPLHF.

V usage is TRBV9 and J usage is TRBJ1-1; D unclear. This CDR3 has 14 amino acids. CDR1 is SGDLS, CDR2 YYNGEE, per germline. V gave up 4 bases and J gave up 1 base, with 11 bases separating them. CDR3 nucleotide sequence: TGTGCCAGCAGCCCTCCGACCAGGAACACTGAAGCTTTCTTT. This translates into CASSPPTRNTEAFF.

In this sample, this clonotype turned up a few times. This CDR3 reads CASRTGAGEETQYF. In nucleotides, the CDR3 is TGCGCCAGCAGAACGGGGGCGGGGGAAGAGACCCAGTACTTC. The chain links TRBV5-1 to TRBJ2-5, with D possibly TRBD2 on 7 matching bases. The V gene's germline CDR1 is SGHRS and CDR2 YFSETQ. V gave up 5 bases and J gave up 3 bases, with 14 bases separating them. The CDR3 runs to 14 residues.

Ten or more counts support this clonotype. The chain carries TRBV5-1 and TRBJ2-2, with 12 positions matching TRBD1. From germline, CDR1 is SGHRS and CDR2 YFSETQ. The CDR3 contains 17 residues. V lost 2 bases to trimming and J lost 2 bases; unmatched junction nucleotides: 4. The chain's CDR3 is CASSLFGTGGNTGELFF. CDR3 nucleotide sequence: TGCGCCAGCAGCTTATTTGGGACAGGGGGCAACACCGGGGAGCTGTTTTTT. The entire variable domain, with the rest obtained from reference TRBV5-1 and TRBJ2-2, is as follows: KAGVTQTPRYLIKTRGQQVTLSCSPISGHRSVSWYQQTPGQGLQFLFEYFSETQRNKGNFPGRFSGRQFSNSRSEMNVSTLELGDSALYLCASSLFGTGGNTGELFFGEGSRLTVL.

This clonotype has only a few counts. This chain links TRBV20-1 with TRBJ1-5; D gene ambiguous. Looked up from germline, CDR1 is DFQATT and CDR2 is SNEGSKA (reference sequence). This CDR3 is built from 13 residues. V lost 3 bases and J 1 base, leaving 7 bases between the germline ends. Written as DNA, the CDR3 is TGCAGTGCTAGTCGTGAAAGCAATCAGCCCCAGCATTTT. Translated, it gives CSASRESNQPQHF.

The rearrangement joins TRBV7-2 to TRBJ1-5, with TRBD1 as a possible D gene (5 bases). Germline CDR1 SGHTA, CDR2 FQGNSA. V dropped 5 bases and J dropped 7 bases, with 15 bases sitting between them. This CDR3 contains 14 residues. CDR3 DNA: TGTGCCAGCAGCGGGGGGTGGGGAGGCCAGCCCCAGCATTTT. It encodes CASSGGWGGQPQHF.

There are a few counts of this clonotype. This chain uses TRBV15 with TRBJ1-5; 7 bases agree with TRBD1. CDR1 is LNHNV, CDR2 YYDKDF, per germline (reference sequence). This CDR3 spans 14 amino acids. Trimming at V came to 5 bases and at J to 5 bases, leaving 6 bases not matched to a gene. CDR3 nucleotide sequence: TGTGCCACCAGCTTAGACAGGGTGCATCAGCCCCAGCATTTT. It translates to CATSLDRVHQPQHF.

In its sample, this clonotype was seen a few times. This chain uses TRBV3-1 with TRBJ1-4, with a tentative D call TRBD1 (6 bases). Between the trimmed V and J ends, which lost 5 bases and 3 bases, there was a span of 10 bases. The CDR3 has 14 amino acids. The germline CDR1 and CDR2 sequences are LGHDT and YNNKEL (reference sequence). The CDR3 is CASSYRAANEKLFF. In DNA, the CDR3 is TGTGCCAGCAGCTACAGGGCCGCTAATGAAAAACTGTTTTTT.

This chain links TRBV20-1 with TRBJ1-5; maybe TRBD1 (6 bases). The CDR3 runs 16 residues. Germline loops: CDR1 DFQATT, CDR2 SNEGSKA (reference sequence). V was trimmed by 0 bases and J by 3 bases, leaving 15 bases between them. In nucleotides, the CDR3 is TGCAGTGCTAGAGATCAGGGCAGGGGCTACAATCAGCCCCAGCATTTT. Its translation: CSARDQGRGYNQPQHF.

This clonotype was counted many times. This chain connects TRBV7-9 to TRBJ2-3, with 7 bases that match TRBD1. The CDR3 is made up of 14 amino acids. The germline V gene has CDR1 SEHNR and CDR2 FQNEAQ (reference sequence). Trimming removed 7 bases from V and 3 bases from J; junction bases left unmatched: 7. The CDR3: CASILQGSTDTQYF. The CDR3 coding sequence is TGTGCCAGCATCCTACAGGGGTCGACAGATACGCAGTATTTT.

V gene TRBV7-2 combines with J gene TRBJ1-4, with 9 bases lining up with TRBD1. Trimming at V came to 7 bases and at J to 10 bases, leaving 13 bases not matched to a gene. The CDR3 extends over 15 amino acids. The germline gives CDR1 SGHTA, CDR2 FQGNSA. CDR3 loop: CASTLDRQGGGKLFF. Here the CDR3 DNA reads TGTGCCAGCACCTTGGATCGACAGGGGGGCGGAAAACTGTTTTTT.

This clonotype has a count of ten or more. V usage is TRBV29-1 and J usage is TRBJ2-3; possible D gene TRBD2, 7 bases. The CDR3 has 12 amino acids. Germline V gives CDR1 SQVTM, CDR2 ANQGSEA. The ends were cut back, 4 bases at V and 5 bases at J, with 10 bases in the middle. This CDR3 is CSVAGGRDTQYF. CDR3 sequence (DNA): TGCAGCGTTGCCGGGGGGCGAGATACGCAGTATTTT.

A few counts support this clonotype. The rearrangement uses TRBV5-5 and TRBJ1-4; possibly TRBD1 for D (5 bases). Between the trimmed V and J ends, which lost 0 bases and 8 bases, there was a span of 17 bases. The germline CDR1 and CDR2 sequences are SGHKS and YYEKEE (reference sequence). CDR3 size: 16 residues. In DNA, the CDR3 is TGTGCCAGCAGCTTGGGATTGGCAGGGACGCGAGAAAAACTGTTTTTT. This encodes CASSLGLAGTREKLFF.

There are a few counts of this clonotype. This chain uses TRBV7-8 with TRBJ2-7, with TRBD2 matching 12 bases. The V segment lost 5 bases and the J segment 5 bases; nucleotides outside the gene matches: 4. The CDR3 spans 14 residues. Germline V gene lookup returns CDR1 SGHVS and CDR2 FQNEAQ. The CDR3 DNA reads TGTGCCAGCAGCCCCCGGACTAGCGGGGACGAGCAGTACTTC. Residues: CASSPRTSGDEQYF.

The chain couples TRBV28 to TRBJ2-7; D is unresolved. The V end lost 6 bases, the J end lost 0 bases, and 9 bases lay between the germline ends. This CDR3 is 13 amino acids long. From germline, CDR1 is MDHEN and CDR2 SYDVKM. CDR3 in amino acids: CASRSGSSYEQYF. The CDR3 coding sequence is TGTGCCAGCAGATCCGGGTCCTCCTACGAGCAGTACTTC.